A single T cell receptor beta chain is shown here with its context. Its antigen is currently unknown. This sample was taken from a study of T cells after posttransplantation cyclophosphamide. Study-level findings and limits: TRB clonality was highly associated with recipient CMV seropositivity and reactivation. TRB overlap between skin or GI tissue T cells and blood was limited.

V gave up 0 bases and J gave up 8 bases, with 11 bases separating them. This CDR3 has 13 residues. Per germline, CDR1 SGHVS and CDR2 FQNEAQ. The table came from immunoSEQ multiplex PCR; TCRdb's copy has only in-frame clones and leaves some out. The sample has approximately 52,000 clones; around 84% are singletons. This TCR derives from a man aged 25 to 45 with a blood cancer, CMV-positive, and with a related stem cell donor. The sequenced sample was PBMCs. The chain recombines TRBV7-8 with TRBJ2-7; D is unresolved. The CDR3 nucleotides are TGTGCCAGCAGCTTAGCCTCCCCTTCTCAGCAGTACTTC. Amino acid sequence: CASSLASPSQQYF. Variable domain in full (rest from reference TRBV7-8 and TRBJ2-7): GAGVSQSPRYKVAKRGQDVALRCDPISGHVSLFWYQQALGQGPEFLTYFQNEAQLDKSGLPSDRFFAERPEGSVSTLKIQRTQQEDSAVYLCASSLASPSQQYFGPGTRLTVT.